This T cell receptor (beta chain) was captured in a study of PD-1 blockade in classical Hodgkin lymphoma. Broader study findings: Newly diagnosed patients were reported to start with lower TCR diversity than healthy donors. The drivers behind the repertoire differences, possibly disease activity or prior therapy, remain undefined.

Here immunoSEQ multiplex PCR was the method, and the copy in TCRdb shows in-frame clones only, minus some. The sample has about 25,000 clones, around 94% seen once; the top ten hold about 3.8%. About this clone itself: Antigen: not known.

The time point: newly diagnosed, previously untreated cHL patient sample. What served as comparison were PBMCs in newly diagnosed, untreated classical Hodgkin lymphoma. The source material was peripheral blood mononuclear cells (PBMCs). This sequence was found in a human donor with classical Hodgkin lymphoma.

CDR3 region: CASSLPEGRSNTEAFF. CDR3 in DNA: TGTGCCAGCAGCTTGCCGGAGGGGAGGTCCAACACTGAAGCTTTCTTT. This rearrangement joins TRBV11-3 to TRBJ1-1, with D perhaps TRBD1 (5 bases). The germline V gene encodes CDR1 SGHNT and CDR2 YENEEA. The CDR3 contains 16 residues. V was cut by 3 bases and J by 2 bases, with 16 bases left in between. The variable domain in full, completed from reference TRBV11-3 and TRBJ1-1, reads EAGVVQSPRYKIIEKKQPVAFWCNPISGHNTLYWYLQNLGQGPELLIRYENEEAVDDSQLPKDRFSAERLKGVDSTLKIQPAELGDSAVYLCASSLPEGRSNTEAFFGQGTRLTVV.